The 17 T cell receptor beta chains below all came from one sample that was sequenced in a study of beta chain features in type 1 diabetes. Investigators reverse transcribed all isolated RNA, so they sequenced expressed TCRB transcripts. TCRdb's table, derived via immunoSEQ multiplex PCR, lists solely in-frame clones and lacks some. The profile shows around 500,000 clones, about an eighth of them singletons. Sequenced material: naive CD4+ T cells from blood. The receptor set was obtained from a woman in her late teens or twenties in good health.

The chain recombines TRBV5-1 with TRBJ2-3; D perhaps matches TRBD2 (5 bases). V was trimmed by 6 bases and J by 6 bases, leaving 8 bases between them. Germline lookup yields CDR1 SGHRS and CDR2 YFSETQ. The CDR3 is 11 amino acids. The CDR3: CASTRGDTQYF. The DNA of the CDR3 is TGCGCCAGCACCCGCGGGGATACGCAGTATTTT.

This clone came up a few times. The V call is TRBV11-1, the J call TRBJ2-5, with 7 bases that match TRBD1. After removal of 3 bases from V and 5 bases from J, the junction contained 15 bases not matched to a gene. Germline CDR1 reads SGHAT; CDR2 reads FQDESV (reference sequence). The CDR3 has 17 amino acids. The CDR3 reads CASSLGIQTGSWETQYF. The DNA of the CDR3 is TGTGCCAGCAGCTTGGGGATACAGACAGGGAGTTGGGAGACCCAGTACTTC.

This clone was seen only a few times. The DNA for the CDR3 is TGTGCCACCAGCAGGAGGGGGACCTATGGCTACACCTTC. This sequence encodes CATSRRGTYGYTF. This chain joins TRBV15 and TRBJ1-2; D is perhaps TRBD1 (6 bases). Looked up from germline, CDR1 is LNHNV and CDR2 is YYDKDF (reference sequence). CDR3 length equals 13 residues. V was shortened by 3 bases and J by 4 bases, with 9 bases between the two germline ends.

Turning to this clone: An end of the junction differs from the germline gene, which may be a read error. The rearrangement links TRBV7-7 to TRBJ2-5, with 7 bases aligning to TRBD2. Germline CDR1 reads SSHAT; CDR2 reads FNYEAQ (reference sequence). The CDR3 has 17 residues. This CDR3 is CASSSLGSGYLQETQYF. The CDR3 nucleotides read TGTGCTAGCAGCTCCTTGGGTAGCGGGTACCTCCAAGAGACCCAGTACTTC.

The chain uses TRBV2 and TRBJ2-7; possible D gene TRBD1, 5 bases. The CDR3 has 12 amino acids. Germline V gene data show CDR1 as SNHLY and CDR2 as FYNNEI. The CDR3 DNA is TGTGCTGTCACAGGACGCTCCTACGAGCAGTACTTC. Amino acid sequence: CAVTGRSYEQYF.

In its sample, this clone was seen a few times. The chain links TRBV2 to TRBJ1-2; tentatively, D is TRBD1 (6 bases). The CDR3 is 15 amino acids. Per the germline V gene, CDR1 is SNHLY and CDR2 is FYNNEI. The ends were cut back, 4 bases at V and 2 bases at J, with 14 bases in the middle. This CDR3 reads CASSGFRGANYGYTF. The CDR3 region has the DNA TGTGCCAGCAGTGGGTTCCGGGGGGCCAACTATGGCTACACCTTC.

This chain links TRBV18 with TRBJ2-2; D not certain. Germline V CDR1 and CDR2: KGHSH, LQKENI. The CDR3 has 13 amino acids. Trimming cost V 2 bases and J 4 bases, with 5 bases left between them. Here the CDR3 DNA reads TGTGCCAGCTCACCAACCGGCACCGGGGAGCTGTTTTTT. Protein: CASSPTGTGELFF.

The chain recombines TRBV6-6 with TRBJ2-1; D gene unclear. The CDR3 runs 11 residues. The germline V gene encodes CDR1 MNHNY and CDR2 SVGAGI (reference sequence). Trimming took off 5 bases at V and 5 bases at J, with 4 bases between the two ends. The CDR3 DNA sequence: TGTGCCAGCAGTCACCACAATGAGCAGTTCTTC. This translates into CASSHHNEQFF.

Regarding this clone: The junction departs from the called germline gene at one end, perhaps through a read error. The chain couples TRBV18 to TRBJ1-2, with 7 nucleotides matching TRBD1. The germline CDR1 and CDR2 sequences are KGHSH and LQKENI. The CDR3 contains 15 residues. The CDR3 region has the DNA TGTGCCACCTCACAACAGGGGACTTTAAACTATGGCTACACCTTC. This sequence encodes CATSQQGTLNYGYTF. Variable domain in full (rest from reference TRBV18 and TRBJ1-2): NAGVMQNPRHLVRRRGQEARLRCSPMKGHSHVYWYRQLPEEGLKFMVYLQKENIIDESGMPKERFSAEFPKEGPSILRIQQVVRGDSAAYFCATSQQGTLNYGYTFGSGTRLTVV.

This clone was seen a handful of times. The chain uses TRBV5-6 and TRBJ2-3; no reliable D call. The CDR3 contains 12 residues. The germline gives CDR1 SGHDT, CDR2 YYEEEE. Trimming removed 2 bases at V and 6 bases at J, with 7 bases between. The chain's CDR3 is CASSFGRDTQYF. The CDR3 nucleotides read TGTGCCAGCAGCTTTGGAAGGGATACGCAGTATTTT.

This clone was counted only a few times. The chain joins TRBV19 to TRBJ1-1; D is ambiguous. Trimming removed 6 bases from V and 1 base from J, with 15 bases in between. CDR1 is LNHDA and CDR2 is SQIVND in the germline V gene (reference sequence). This CDR3 has 15 residues. For the CDR3, the DNA is TGTGCCAGTAGCCCCCCCGGCGCGGGGAACACTGAAGCTTTCTTT. It yields the protein CASSPPGAGNTEAFF.

There are a few counts of this clone. The gene calls are TRBV2 and TRBJ2-1; TRBD2 might be the D (7 bases). The CDR3 spans 12 residues. CDR1 and CDR2 (germline): SNHLY, FYNNEI. Trimming pared 6 bases from V and 13 bases from J, leaving 16 bases between. The CDR3 DNA reads as TGTGCCAGCAGCCTGGCAGGCGGGGGCCAGTTCTTC. This gives the protein CASSLAGGGQFF.

This clone has a handful of counts. This chain uses TRBV6-5 with TRBJ2-7, with D possibly being TRBD1 (6 bases). The CDR3 length is 14 residues. Trimming took 4 bases from V and 2 from J, leaving 12 bases between them. Germline values: CDR1 MNHEY, CDR2 SVGAGI. The CDR3 spells CASSLGDTAYEQYF. In nucleotides, the CDR3 is TGTGCCAGCAGTTTGGGGGACACTGCCTACGAGCAGTACTTC.

This clone has more than one count but fewer than ten. The chain uses TRBV30 and TRBJ1-1; TRBD1 might be the D (6 bases). CDR1 and CDR2 (germline): GTSNPN, SVGIG (reference sequence). The CDR3 is 14 residues long. V shed 3 bases and J shed 1 base, with 12 bases lying between them. CDR3 bases: TGTGCCTGGAGGATACAGGGCACGAACACTGAAGCTTTCTTT. Translated, it gives CAWRIQGTNTEAFF.

The chain carries TRBV5-4 and TRBJ2-6, with D maybe TRBD1 (6 bases). This CDR3 has 15 amino acids. Trimming took off 4 bases at V and 4 bases at J, with 12 bases between the two ends. In germline, CDR1 is SGHNT, CDR2 YYREEE (reference sequence). Written as DNA, the CDR3 is TGTGCCAGCAGCCCGACAGGATCCGGGGCCAACGTCCTGACTTTC. Protein: CASSPTGSGANVLTF. Together with reference TRBV5-4 and TRBJ2-6, the CDR3 gives the full variable domain: ETGVTQSPTHLIKTRGQQVTLRCSSQSGHNTVSWYQQALGQGPQFIFQYYREEENGRGNFPPRFSGLQFPNYSSELNVNALELDDSALYLCASSPTGSGANVLTFGAGSRLTVL.

The table lists this clone with a few counts. The J gene is TRBJ2-5, the V gene TRBV4-2; possibly TRBD1 for D (6 bases). V lost 0 bases and J lost 5, with 10 bases in between. The CDR3 consists of 14 residues. Germline CDR1 is LGHNA and CDR2 is YNFKEQ. The CDR3 DNA sequence: TGTGCCAGCAGCCAAGATGGGACACGGGAGACCCAGTACTTC. As protein: CASSQDGTRETQYF.

The rearrangement uses TRBV7-2 and TRBJ1-2, with 7 bases that match TRBD1. The CDR3 is 13 residues long. CDR1 is SGHTA, CDR2 FQGNSA, per germline. With V trimmed by 5 bases and J by 6 bases, 6 bases remained unmatched. The CDR3 DNA reads TGTGCCAGCAGCCGGACAGGAGAAGATGGCTACACCTTC. Encoded protein: CASSRTGEDGYTF.